This T cell receptor (beta chain) was identified during a study of blood T cell repertoires in COVID-19. Background on the study: Specimens from acute and convalescent COVID-19 originated in the United States, Italy and Spain. The analysed material was cDNA or gDNA that came from T cells, B-cell-depleted T cells, or PBMCs.

The table lists this clone with a count of one. Sequencing used immunoSEQ multiplex PCR; TCRdb keeps in-frame clones, though not all of them. The profile covers fewer than 250,000 clones, with over 75% appearing a single time and around an eighth taken by the ten largest. CDR1 and CDR2 from the germline V gene are MDHEN and SYDVKM. V dropped 7 bases and J dropped 8 bases, with 11 bases sitting between them. This CDR3 spans 11 amino acids. The sequencing sample was made of peripheral blood. This clonotype originated in a woman in her forties or fifties with acute or convalescent COVID-19. The rearrangement joins TRBV28 to TRBJ1-1; D gene uncertain. CDR3 sequence: CASIRRNEAFF. The CDR3 region has the DNA TGTGCCAGCATTCGGAGAAACGAAGCTTTCTTT.